This TCR beta chain stems from a study of post-analysis software for immune sequencing data. Study as a whole: Relapsing-remitting, secondary progressive and progressive-relapsing multiple sclerosis courses were included. General study results and limits: Controls had significantly higher normalized Chao1 diversity than multiple sclerosis patients.

Libraries were made from TCR beta cDNA, and they carried unique molecular identifiers. TCRdb recomputed calls from the PCR reads with MiXCR, one row per CDR3 protein. The sample gives some 800,000 distinct CDR3 sequences, about half of which show up once; around 4.7% is in the top ten. Regarding this clonotype: The antigen is undetermined.

Sequenced sample: blood. This receptor was obtained from a girl aged 10-17 years with multiple sclerosis.

The CDR3 reads CSVVAGASYEQYF. Written as DNA, the CDR3 is TGCAGCGTGGTAGCGGGAGCCTCCTACGAGCAGTACTTC. The rearrangement joins TRBV29-1 to TRBJ2-7; 9 bases match TRBD2. The CDR3 consists of 13 residues. V was pared by 6 bases and J by 0 bases, with 3 bases of the junction left unmatched. The V gene's germline CDR1 is SQVTM and CDR2 ANQGSEA.